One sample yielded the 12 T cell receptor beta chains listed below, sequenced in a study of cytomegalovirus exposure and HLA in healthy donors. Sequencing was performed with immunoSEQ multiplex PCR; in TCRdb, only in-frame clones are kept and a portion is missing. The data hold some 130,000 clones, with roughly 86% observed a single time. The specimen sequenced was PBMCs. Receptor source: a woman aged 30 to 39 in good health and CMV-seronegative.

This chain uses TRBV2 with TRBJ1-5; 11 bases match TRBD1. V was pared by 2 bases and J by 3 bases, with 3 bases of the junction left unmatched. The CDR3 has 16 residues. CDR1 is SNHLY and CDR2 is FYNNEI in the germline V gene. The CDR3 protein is CASSESGQGDNQPQHF. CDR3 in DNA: TGTGCCAGCAGTGAATCGGGACAGGGGGACAATCAGCCCCAGCATTTT. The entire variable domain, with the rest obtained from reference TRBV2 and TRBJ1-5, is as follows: EPEVTQTPSHQVTQMGQEVILRCVPISNHLYFYWYRQILGQKVEFLVSFYNNEISEKSEIFDDQFSVERPDGSNFTLKIRSTKLEDSAMYFCASSESGQGDNQPQHFGDGTRLSIL.

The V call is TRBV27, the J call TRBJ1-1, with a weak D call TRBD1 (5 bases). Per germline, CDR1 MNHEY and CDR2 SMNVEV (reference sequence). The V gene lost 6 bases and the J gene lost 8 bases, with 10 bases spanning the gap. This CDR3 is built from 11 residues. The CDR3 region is CASSGGKEAFF. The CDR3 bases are TGTGCCAGCAGCGGGGGGAAGGAAGCTTTCTTT.

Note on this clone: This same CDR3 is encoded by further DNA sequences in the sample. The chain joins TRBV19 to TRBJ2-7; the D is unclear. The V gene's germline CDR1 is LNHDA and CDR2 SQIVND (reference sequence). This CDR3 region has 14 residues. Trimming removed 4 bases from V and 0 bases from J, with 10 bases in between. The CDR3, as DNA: TGTGCCAGTAGTAGCCGCGGCAGCTCCTACGAGCAGTACTTC. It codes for CASSSRGSSYEQYF.

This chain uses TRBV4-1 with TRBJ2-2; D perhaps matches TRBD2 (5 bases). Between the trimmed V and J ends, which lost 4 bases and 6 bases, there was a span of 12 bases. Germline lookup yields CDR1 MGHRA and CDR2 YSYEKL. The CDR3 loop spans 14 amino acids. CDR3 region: CASSRVAIPGELFF. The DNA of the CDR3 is TGCGCCAGCAGCCGAGTAGCGATCCCCGGGGAGCTGTTTTTT.

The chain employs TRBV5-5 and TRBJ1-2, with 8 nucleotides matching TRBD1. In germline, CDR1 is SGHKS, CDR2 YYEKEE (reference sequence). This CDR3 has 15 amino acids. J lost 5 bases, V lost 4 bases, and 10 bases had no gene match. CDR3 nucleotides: TGTGCCAGCAGCCCGGGGACAGGCGGGCGGTATGGCTACACCTTC. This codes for CASSPGTGGRYGYTF.

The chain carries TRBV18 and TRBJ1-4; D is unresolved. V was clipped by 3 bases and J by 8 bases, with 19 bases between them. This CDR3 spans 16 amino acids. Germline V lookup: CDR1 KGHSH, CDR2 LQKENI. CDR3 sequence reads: CASSPRALSIREKLFF. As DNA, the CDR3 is TGTGCCAGCTCACCGCGTGCTTTGTCCATTAGAGAAAAACTGTTTTTT.

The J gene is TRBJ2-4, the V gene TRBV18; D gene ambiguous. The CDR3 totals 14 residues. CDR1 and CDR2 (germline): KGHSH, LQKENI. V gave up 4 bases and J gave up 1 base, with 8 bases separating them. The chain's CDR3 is CASSHTVAKNIQYF. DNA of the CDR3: TGTGCCAGCTCACATACGGTCGCCAAAAACATTCAGTACTTC.

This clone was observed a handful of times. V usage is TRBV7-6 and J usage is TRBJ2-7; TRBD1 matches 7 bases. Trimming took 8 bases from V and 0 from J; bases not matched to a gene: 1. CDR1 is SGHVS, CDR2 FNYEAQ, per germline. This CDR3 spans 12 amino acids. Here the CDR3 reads CASGTASYEQYF. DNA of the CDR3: TGTGCCAGCGGGACAGCCTCCTACGAGCAGTACTTC. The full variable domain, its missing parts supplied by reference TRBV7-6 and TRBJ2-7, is GAGVSQSPRYKVTKRGQDVALRCDPISGHVSLYWYRQALGQGPEFLTYFNYEAQQDKSGLPNDRFSAERPEGSISTLTIQRTEQRDSAMYRCASGTASYEQYFGPGTRLTVT.

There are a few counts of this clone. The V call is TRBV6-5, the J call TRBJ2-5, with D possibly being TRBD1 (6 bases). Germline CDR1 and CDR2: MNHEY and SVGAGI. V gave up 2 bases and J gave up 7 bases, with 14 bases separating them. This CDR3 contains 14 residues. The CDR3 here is CASSYTGRSGTQYF. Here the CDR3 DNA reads TGTGCCAGCAGTTACACAGGGCGGAGTGGGACCCAGTACTTC.

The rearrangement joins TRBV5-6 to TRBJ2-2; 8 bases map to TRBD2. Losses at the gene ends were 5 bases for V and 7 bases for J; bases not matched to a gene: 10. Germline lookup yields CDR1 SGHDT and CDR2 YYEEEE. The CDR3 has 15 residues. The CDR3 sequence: CASSRNGGASGELFF. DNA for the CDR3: TGTGCCAGCAGTCGAAACGGGGGGGCCAGCGGGGAGCTGTTTTTT.

For the CDR3, the DNA is TGTGCCAGCAGTTTAACAGGGACGACCTATGGCTACACCTTC. Encoded protein: CASSLTGTTYGYTF. The rearrangement uses TRBV27 and TRBJ1-2; tentative D call: TRBD1 (6 bases). Germline lookup yields CDR1 MNHEY and CDR2 SMNVEV (reference sequence). The CDR3 length is 14 residues. The ends were cut back, 2 bases at V and 4 bases at J, with 11 bases in the middle.

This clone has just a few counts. The DNA of the CDR3 is TGTGCCAGCTCCCGTTCGCAGGCCTACGAGCAGTACTTC. Residues: CASSRSQAYEQYF. The chain uses TRBV18 and TRBJ2-7; no clear D gene. The CDR3 is 13 residues long. The V end was cut by 6 bases, the J end by 2 bases, with 11 bases between. The germline V gene has CDR1 KGHSH and CDR2 LQKENI.